This T cell receptor beta chain was captured by sequencing in a study of identical twins. This clonotype was seen repeatedly, ten times or more. The J segment lost 5 bases and the V segment lost 6 bases, leaving 7 bases of the junction unmatched. The CDR3 sequence is 16 residues long. From germline, CDR1 is LGHDT and CDR2 YNNKEL (reference sequence). Each CDR3 protein gets one entry after TCRdb re-called the 5' RACE reads with MiXCR. Of about 150,000 distinct CDR3 sequences listed, around 3.6% are singletons. The clonotype was recovered from a man younger than 35 in good health. Sequencing input: memory T cells sorted from blood. The genes are TRBV3-1 and TRBJ2-5; TRBD2 agrees at 15 bases. CDR3 residues: CASSKGLAGGAETQYF. CDR3 nucleotides: TGTGCCAGCAGTAAGGGACTAGCGGGAGGAGCGGAGACCCAGTACTTC.